This record concerns one T cell receptor (beta chain) sequence. Its antigen is as yet unknown. The same CDR3 also results from other DNA sequences found in this sample. The data belong to a study of T cell responses to AZD1222 COVID-19 vaccine. The study's findings and limits: The peak T cell response came first, and repertoires were sampled only after it. Unmutated variant regions are reportedly targeted by nearly half of spike-specific TCRs.

The CDR3 runs to 12 residues. Trimming removed 0 bases at V and 5 bases at J, with 5 bases between. Germline V gene data show CDR1 as SGHRS and CDR2 as YFSETQ. TCRdb keeps only in-frame clones here, not all; method: immunoSEQ multiplex PCR. The data contain some 120,000 clones, around 80% of them singletons. Investigators merged groups given second doses at roughly 4 or roughly 12 weeks. V is TRBV5-1 and J is TRBJ1-2, with D unclear. The source material was peripheral blood, sampled 28 days after the second AZD1222 dose. The sequence was obtained from an adult who received the AZD1222 COVID-19 vaccine. CDR3 protein: CASSLEGYGYTF. The CDR3 nucleotides read TGCGCCAGCAGCTTGGAAGGATATGGCTACACCTTC.